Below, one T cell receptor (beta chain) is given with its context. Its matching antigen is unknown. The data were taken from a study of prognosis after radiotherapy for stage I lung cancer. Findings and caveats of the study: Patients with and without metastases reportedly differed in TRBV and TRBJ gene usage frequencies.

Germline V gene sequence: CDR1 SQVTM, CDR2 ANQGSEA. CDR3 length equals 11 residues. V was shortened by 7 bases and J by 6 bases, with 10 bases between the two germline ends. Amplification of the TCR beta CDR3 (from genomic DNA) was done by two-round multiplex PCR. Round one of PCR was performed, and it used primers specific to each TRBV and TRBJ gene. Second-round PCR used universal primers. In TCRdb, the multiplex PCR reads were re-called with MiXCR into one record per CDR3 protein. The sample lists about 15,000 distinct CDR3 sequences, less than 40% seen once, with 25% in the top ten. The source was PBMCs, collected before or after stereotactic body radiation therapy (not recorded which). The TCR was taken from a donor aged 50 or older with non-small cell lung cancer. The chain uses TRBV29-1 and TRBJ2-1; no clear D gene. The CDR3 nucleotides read TGCAGCGGTATTCAAGTCAATGAGCAGTTCTTC. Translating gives CSGIQVNEQFF.